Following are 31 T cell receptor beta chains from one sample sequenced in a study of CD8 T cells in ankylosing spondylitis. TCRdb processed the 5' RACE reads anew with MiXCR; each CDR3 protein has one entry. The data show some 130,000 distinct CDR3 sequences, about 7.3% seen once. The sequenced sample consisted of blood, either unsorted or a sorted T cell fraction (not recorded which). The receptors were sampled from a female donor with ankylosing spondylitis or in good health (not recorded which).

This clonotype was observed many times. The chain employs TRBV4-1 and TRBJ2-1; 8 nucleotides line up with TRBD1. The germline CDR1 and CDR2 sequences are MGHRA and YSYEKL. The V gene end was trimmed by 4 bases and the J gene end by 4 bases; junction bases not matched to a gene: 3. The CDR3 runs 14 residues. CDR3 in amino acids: CASSRGQGYNEQFF. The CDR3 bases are TGCGCCAGCAGCCGAGGACAGGGTTACAATGAGCAGTTCTTC.

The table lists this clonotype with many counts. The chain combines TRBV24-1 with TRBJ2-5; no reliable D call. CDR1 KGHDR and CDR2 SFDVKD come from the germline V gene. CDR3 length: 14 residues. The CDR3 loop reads CGKLGQRVQETQYF. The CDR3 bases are TGTGGAAAACTGGGCCAGAGAGTCCAAGAGACCCAGTACTTC.

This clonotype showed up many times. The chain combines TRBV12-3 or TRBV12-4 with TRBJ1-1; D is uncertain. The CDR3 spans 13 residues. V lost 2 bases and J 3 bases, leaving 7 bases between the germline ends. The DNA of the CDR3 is TGTGCCAGCAGTTTATCAGTAGACACTGAAGCTTTCTTT. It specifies CASSLSVDTEAFF.

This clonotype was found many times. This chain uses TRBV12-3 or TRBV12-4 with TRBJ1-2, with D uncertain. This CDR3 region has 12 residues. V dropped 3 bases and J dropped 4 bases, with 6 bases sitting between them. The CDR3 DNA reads TGTGCCAGCAGTTTCGACGGCTATGGCTACACCTTC. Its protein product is CASSFDGYGYTF.

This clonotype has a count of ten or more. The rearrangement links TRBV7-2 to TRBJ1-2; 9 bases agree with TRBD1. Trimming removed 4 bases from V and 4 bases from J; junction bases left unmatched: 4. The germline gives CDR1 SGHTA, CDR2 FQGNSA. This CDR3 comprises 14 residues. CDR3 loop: CASSSGQGGYGYTF. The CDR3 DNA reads TGTGCCAGCAGCTCGGGACAGGGTGGCTATGGCTACACCTTC.

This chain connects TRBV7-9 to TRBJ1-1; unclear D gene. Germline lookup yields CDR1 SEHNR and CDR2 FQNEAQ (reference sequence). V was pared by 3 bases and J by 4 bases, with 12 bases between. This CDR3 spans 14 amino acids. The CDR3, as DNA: TGTGCCAGCAGCTTTTCCCCGGGGAGCACTGAAGCTTTCTTT. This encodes CASSFSPGSTEAFF.

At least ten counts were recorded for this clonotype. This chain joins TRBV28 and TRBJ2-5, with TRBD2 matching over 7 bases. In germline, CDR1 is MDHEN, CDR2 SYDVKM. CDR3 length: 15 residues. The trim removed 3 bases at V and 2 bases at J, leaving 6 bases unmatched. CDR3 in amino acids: CASSFLMGGQETQYF. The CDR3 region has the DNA TGTGCCAGCAGTTTTCTAATGGGAGGGCAAGAGACCCAGTACTTC. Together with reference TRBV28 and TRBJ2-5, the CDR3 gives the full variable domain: DVKVTQSSRYLVKRTGEKVFLECVQDMDHENMFWYRQDPGLGLRLIYFSYDVKMKEKGDIPEGYSVSREKKERFSLILESASTNQTSMYLCASSFLMGGQETQYFGPGTRLLVL.

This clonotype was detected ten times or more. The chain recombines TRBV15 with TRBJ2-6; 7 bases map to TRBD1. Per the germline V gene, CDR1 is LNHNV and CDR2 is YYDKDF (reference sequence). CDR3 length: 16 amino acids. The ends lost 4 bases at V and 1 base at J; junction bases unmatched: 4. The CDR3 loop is CATSNKTGSGANVLTF. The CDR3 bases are TGTGCCACCAGCAACAAGACAGGGTCTGGGGCCAACGTCCTGACTTTC.

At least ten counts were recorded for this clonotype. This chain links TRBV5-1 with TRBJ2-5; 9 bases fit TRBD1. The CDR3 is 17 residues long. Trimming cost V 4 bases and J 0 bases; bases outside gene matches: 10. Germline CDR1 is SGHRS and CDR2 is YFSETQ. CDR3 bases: TGCGCCAGCAGCGACGGGACAGGGTCTAGTTACCAAGAGACCCAGTACTTC. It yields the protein CASSDGTGSSYQETQYF.

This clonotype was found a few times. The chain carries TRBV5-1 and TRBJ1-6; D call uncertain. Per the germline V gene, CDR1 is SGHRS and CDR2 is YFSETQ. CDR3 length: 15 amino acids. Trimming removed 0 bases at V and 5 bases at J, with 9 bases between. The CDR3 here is CASSLAGPDNSPLHF. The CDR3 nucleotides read TGCGCCAGCAGCTTGGCCGGCCCGGATAATTCACCCCTCCACTTT. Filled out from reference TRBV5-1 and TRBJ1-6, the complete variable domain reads KAGVTQTPRYLIKTRGQQVTLSCSPISGHRSVSWYQQTPGQGLQFLFEYFSETQRNKGNFPGRFSGRQFSNSRSEMNVSTLELGDSALYLCASSLAGPDNSPLHFGNGTRLTVT.

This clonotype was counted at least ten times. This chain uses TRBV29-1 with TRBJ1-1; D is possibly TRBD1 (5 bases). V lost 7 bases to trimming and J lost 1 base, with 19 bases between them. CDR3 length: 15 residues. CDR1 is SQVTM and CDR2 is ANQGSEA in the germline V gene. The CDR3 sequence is CSGSQSGARNTEAFF. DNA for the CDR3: TGCAGCGGATCACAGAGCGGGGCGCGGAACACTGAAGCTTTCTTT. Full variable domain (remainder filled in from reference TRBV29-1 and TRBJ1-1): SAVISQKPSRDICQRGTSLTIQCQVDSQVTMMFWYRQQPGQSLTLIATANQGSEATYESGFVIDKFPISRPNLTFSTLTVSNMSPEDSSIYLCSGSQSGARNTEAFFGQGTRLTVV.

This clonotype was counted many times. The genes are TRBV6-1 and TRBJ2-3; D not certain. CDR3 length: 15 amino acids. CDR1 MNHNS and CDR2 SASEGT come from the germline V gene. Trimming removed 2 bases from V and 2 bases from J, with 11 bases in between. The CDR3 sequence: CASSEYAASTDTQYF. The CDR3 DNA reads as TGTGCCAGCAGTGAATATGCAGCCTCCACAGATACGCAGTATTTT.

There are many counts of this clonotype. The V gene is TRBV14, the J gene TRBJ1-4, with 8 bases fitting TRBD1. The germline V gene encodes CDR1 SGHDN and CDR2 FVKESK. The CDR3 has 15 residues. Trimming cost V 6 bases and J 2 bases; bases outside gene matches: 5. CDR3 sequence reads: CASRAGTGTNEKLFF. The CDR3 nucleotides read TGTGCCAGCAGAGCCGGGACAGGTACTAATGAAAAACTGTTTTTT. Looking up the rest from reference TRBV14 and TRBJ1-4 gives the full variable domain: EAGVTQFPSHSVIEKGQTVTLRCDPISGHDNLYWYRRVMGKEIKFLLHFVKESKQDESGMPNNRFLAERTGGTYSTLKVQPAELEDSGVYFCASRAGTGTNEKLFFGSGTQLSVL.

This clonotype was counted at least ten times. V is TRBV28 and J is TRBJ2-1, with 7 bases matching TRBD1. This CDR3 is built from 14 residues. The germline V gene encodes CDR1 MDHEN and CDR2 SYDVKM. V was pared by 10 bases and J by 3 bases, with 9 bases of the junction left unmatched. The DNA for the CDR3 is TGTGCCATCTCATCGGGACAGCTCTACAATGAGCAGTTCTTC. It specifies CAISSGQLYNEQFF. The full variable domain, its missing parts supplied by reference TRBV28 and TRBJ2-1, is DVKVTQSSRYLVKRTGEKVFLECVQDMDHENMFWYRQDPGLGLRLIYFSYDVKMKEKGDIPEGYSVSREKKERFSLILESASTNQTSMYLCAISSGQLYNEQFFGPGTRLTVL.

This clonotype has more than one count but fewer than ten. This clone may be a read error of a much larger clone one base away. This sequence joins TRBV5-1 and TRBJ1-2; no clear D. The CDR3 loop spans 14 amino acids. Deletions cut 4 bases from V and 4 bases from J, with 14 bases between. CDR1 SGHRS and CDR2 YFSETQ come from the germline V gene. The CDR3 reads CASSPTTRSYGYTF. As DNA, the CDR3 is TGCGCCAGCAGCCCCACTACTAGGTCCTATGGCTACACCTTC.

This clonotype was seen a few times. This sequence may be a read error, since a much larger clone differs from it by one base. The CDR3 loop reads CASSYDSNQPQHF. The DNA of the CDR3 is TGTGCCAGCAGTTACGATAGCAATCAGCCCCAGCATTTT. V usage is TRBV6-2 or TRBV6-3 and J usage is TRBJ1-5; D remains unclear. Germline V gene sequence: CDR1 MNHEY, CDR2 SVGEGT. This CDR3 is built from 13 residues. V lost 2 bases, J lost 0 bases, and 2 bases lay in between.

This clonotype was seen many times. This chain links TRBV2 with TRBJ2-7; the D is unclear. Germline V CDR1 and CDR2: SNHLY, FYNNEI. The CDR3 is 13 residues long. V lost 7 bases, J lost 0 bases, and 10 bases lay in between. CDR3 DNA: TGTGCCAGCACGGACGGACCCTCCTACGAGCAGTACTTC. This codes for CASTDGPSYEQYF.

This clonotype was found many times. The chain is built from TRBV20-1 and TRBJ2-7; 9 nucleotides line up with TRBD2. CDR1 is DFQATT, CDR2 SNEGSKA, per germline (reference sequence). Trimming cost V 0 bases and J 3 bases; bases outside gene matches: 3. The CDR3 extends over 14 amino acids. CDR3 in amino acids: CSAREASGVYEQYF. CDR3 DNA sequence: TGCAGTGCTAGAGAGGCTAGCGGGGTCTACGAGCAGTACTTC.

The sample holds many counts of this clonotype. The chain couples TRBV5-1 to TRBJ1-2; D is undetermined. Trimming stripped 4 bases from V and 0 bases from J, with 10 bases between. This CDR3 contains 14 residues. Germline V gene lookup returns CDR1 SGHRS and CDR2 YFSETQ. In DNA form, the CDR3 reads TGCGCCAGCAGCCTAACACAGCCTAACTATGGCTACACCTTC. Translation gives CASSLTQPNYGYTF.

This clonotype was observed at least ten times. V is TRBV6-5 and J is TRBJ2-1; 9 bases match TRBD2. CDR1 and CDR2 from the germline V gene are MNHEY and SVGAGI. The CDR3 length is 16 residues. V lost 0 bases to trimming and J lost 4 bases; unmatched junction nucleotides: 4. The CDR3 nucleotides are TGTGCCAGCAGTTACTCGATCACTAGCGGGTACAATGAGCAGTTCTTC. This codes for CASSYSITSGYNEQFF.

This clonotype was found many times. The CDR3 coding sequence is TGTGCCAGCAGTTTAGTATCCGGTGGCTATAGCAATCAGCCCCAGCATTTT. Protein: CASSLVSGGYSNQPQHF. J is TRBJ1-5 and V is TRBV12-3 or TRBV12-4; unclear D gene. V was shortened by 1 base and J by 0 bases, with 13 bases between the two germline ends. The CDR3 spans 17 residues.

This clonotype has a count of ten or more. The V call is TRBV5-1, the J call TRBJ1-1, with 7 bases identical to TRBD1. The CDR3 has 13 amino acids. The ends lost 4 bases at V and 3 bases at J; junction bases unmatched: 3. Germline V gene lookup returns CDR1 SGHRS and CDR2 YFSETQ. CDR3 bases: TGCGCCAGCAGCGTTCAGGGGGACACTGAAGCTTTCTTT. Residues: CASSVQGDTEAFF.

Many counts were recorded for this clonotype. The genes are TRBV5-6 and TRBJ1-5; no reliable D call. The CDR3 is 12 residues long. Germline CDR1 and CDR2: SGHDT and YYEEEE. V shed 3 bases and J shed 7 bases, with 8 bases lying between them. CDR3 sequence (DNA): TGTGCCAGCAGCTCGCTGGGCCAGCCCCAGCATTTT. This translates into CASSSLGQPQHF.

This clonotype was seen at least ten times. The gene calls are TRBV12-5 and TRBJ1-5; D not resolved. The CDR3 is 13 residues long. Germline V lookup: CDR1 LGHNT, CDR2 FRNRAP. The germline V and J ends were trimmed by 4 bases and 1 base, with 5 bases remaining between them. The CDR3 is CASGYDSNQPQHF. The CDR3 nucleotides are TGTGCTAGTGGTTACGACAGCAATCAGCCCCAGCATTTT.

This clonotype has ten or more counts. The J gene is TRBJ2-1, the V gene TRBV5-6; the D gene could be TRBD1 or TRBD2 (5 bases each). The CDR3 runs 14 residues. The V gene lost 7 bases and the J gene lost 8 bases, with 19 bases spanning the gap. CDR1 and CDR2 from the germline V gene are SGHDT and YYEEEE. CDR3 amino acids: CASYRGPQTYEQFF. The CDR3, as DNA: TGTGCCAGCTACCGGGGCCCCCAGACTTATGAGCAGTTCTTC.

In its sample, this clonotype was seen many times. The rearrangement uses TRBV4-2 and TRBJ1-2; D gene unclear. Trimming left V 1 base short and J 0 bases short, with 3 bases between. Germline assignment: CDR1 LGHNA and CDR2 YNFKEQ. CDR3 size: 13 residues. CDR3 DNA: TGTGCCAGCAGCCAAGCGACTAACTATGGCTACACCTTC. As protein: CASSQATNYGYTF.

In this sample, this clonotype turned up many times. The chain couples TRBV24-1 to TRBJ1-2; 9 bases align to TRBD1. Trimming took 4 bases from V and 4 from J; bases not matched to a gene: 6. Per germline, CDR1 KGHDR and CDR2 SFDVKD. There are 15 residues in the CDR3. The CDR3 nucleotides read TGTGCCACCAGTGAGCCGGGACAGGGATCCTATGGCTACACCTTC. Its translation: CATSEPGQGSYGYTF.

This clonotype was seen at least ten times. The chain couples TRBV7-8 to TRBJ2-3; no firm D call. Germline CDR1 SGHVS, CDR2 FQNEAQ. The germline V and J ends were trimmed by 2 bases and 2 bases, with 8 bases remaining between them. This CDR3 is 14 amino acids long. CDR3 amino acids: CASSLRLYTDTQYF. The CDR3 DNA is TGTGCCAGCAGCTTAAGACTTTACACAGATACGCAGTATTTT.

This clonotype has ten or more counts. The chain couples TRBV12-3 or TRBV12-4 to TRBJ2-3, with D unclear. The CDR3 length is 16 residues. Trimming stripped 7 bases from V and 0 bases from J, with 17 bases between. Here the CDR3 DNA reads TGTGCCAGCACACACAGACCGGCGACTAGCACAGATACGCAGTATTTT. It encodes CASTHRPATSTDTQYF.

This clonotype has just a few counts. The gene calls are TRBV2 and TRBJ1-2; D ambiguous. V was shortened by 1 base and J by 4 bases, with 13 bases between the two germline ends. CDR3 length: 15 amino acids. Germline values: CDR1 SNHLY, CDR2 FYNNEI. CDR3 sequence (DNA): TGTGCCAGCAGTGAAGGGGCCAATCTCGGCTATGGCTACACCTTC. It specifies CASSEGANLGYGYTF.

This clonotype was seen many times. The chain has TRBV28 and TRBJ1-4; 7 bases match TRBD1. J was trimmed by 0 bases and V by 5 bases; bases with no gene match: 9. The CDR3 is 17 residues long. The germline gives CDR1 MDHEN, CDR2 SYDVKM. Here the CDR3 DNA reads TGTGCCAGCAGTGGTGGGACAGAAACCGCAACTAATGAAAAACTGTTTTTT. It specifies CASSGGTETATNEKLFF. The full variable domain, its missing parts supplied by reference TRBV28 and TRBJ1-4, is DVKVTQSSRYLVKRTGEKVFLECVQDMDHENMFWYRQDPGLGLRLIYFSYDVKMKEKGDIPEGYSVSREKKERFSLILESASTNQTSMYLCASSGGTETATNEKLFFGSGTQLSVL.